This TCR beta chain was documented in a study of OX40 agonist ivuxolimab in advanced cancers. Whole-study results and caveats: Antigen targets of the expanded peripheral T cells went undetermined. At 0.1 to 3.0 mg/kg, clonal expansion of CD4+ and CD8+ blood T cells had occurred by week 6.

A remark on this clone: No antigen is known for it.

The CDR3 consists of 15 residues. V gave up 5 bases and J gave up 4 bases, with 15 bases separating them. Germline loops: CDR1 SEHNR, CDR2 FQNEAQ (reference sequence). Using immunoSEQ multiplex PCR, the repertoire was profiled, and TCRdb retains in-frame clones only, with some absent. Of about 64,000 clones in the sample, over 65% are singletons; the top ten hold about 2%. The sample consisted of CD4+ or CD8+ T cells sorted from blood, taken in a trial of the OX40 agonist ivuxolimab. The chain joins TRBV7-9 to TRBJ1-3, with D hard to call. This clonotype was obtained from an adult with an advanced solid tumor such as melanoma, head and neck, liver or kidney cancer. CDR3 in amino acids: CASSQVGGVGNTIYF. The CDR3 bases are TGTGCCAGCAGCCAAGTGGGCGGGGTCGGAAACACCATATATTTT.